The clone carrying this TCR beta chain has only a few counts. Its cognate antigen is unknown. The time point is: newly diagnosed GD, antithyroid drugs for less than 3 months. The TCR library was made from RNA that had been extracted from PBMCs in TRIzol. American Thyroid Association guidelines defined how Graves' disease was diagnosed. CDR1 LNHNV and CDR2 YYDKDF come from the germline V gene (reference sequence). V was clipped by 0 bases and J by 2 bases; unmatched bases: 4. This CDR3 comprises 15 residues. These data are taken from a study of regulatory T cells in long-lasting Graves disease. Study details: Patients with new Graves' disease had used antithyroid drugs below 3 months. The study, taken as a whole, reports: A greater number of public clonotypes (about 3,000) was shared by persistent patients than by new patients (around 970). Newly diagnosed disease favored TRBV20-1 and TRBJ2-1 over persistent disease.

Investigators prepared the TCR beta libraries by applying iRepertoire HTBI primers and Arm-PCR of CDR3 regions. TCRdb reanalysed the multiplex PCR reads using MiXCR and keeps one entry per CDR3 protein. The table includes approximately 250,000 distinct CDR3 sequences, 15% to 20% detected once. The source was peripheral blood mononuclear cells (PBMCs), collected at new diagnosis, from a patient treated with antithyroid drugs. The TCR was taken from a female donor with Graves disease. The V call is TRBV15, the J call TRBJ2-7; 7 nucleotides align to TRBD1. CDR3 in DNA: TGTGCCACCAGCAGAGAGGGCCAGGGGGCCTACGAGCAGTACTTC. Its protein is CATSREGQGAYEQYF. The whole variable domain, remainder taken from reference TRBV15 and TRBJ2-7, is DAMVIQNPRYQVTQFGKPVTLSCSQTLNHNVMYWYQQKSSQAPKLLFHYYDKDFNNEADTPDNFQSRRPNTSFCFLDIRSPGLGDTAMYLCATSREGQGAYEQYFGPGTRLTVT.